This T cell receptor (beta chain) was captured in a study of CD8 T cells in Susac syndrome. Overall study context: Blood was drawn from patients with Susac syndrome. At that point, they were therapy-naive, on corticosteroids, or on intravenous immunoglobulin alone.

As concerns this clonotype: Its antigen is unidentified.

Regarding the study as a whole: The study admitted that it had a relatively small number of individuals in its TCR sequencing and HLA analysis.

An amount of RNA that ranged from roughly 0.5 to 1 ug was reverse transcribed with random hexamers. The immunoSEQ assay covered 54 Vbeta and 13 Jbeta segments for CDR3. One entry per CDR3 protein, called by TCRdb with MiXCR from the immunoSEQ multiplex PCR reads. Of hundreds of thousands of distinct CDR3 sequences listed, about 94% were seen once; the top ten hold approximately 0.15%. This CDR3 contains 15 residues. J gave up 5 bases and V 1 base, and 3 bases lay outside the gene matches. Per germline, CDR1 LGHNA and CDR2 YSLEER. Sequencing targeted TCR beta in T cells from blood (CD8+ and CD4+). The clonotype originates from a human donor with Susac syndrome. The sequenced sample was CD4+ T cells from PBMCs. V usage is TRBV4-3 and J usage is TRBJ2-1, with 9 bases that match TRBD2. The CDR3 nucleotides read TGCGCCAGCAGCCAAGTGGCTAGCGGGAACAATGAGCAGTTCTTC. Translating gives CASSQVASGNNEQFF.